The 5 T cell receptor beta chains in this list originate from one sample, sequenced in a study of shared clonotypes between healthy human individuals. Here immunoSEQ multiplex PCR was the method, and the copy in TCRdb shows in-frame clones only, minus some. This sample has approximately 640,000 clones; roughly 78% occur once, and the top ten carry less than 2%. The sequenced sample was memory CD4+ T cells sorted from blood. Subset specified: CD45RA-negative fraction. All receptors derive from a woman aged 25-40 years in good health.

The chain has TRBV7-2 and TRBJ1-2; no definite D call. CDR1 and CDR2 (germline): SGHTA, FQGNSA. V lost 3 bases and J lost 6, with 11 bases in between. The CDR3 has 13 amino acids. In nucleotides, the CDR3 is TGTGCCAGCAGCTTTCCGGGAGTACATGGCTACACCTTC. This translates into CASSFPGVHGYTF.

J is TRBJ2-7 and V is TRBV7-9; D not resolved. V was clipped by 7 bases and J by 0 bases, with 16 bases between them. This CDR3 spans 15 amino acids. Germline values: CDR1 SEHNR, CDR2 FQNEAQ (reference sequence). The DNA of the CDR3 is TGTGCCAGCACCCAATCAGTGGGCAGCTCCTACGAGCAGTACTTC. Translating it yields CASTQSVGSSYEQYF.

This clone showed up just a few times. CDR3 sequence: CASSASLDSRGKLFF. In nucleotides, the CDR3 is TGTGCCAGCAGTGCCTCCTTGGACAGCCGAGGGAAACTGTTTTTT. The chain combines TRBV27 with TRBJ1-4, with D perhaps matching TRBD1 (6 bases). The CDR3 length is 15 residues. Germline V gene lookup returns CDR1 MNHEY and CDR2 SMNVEV (reference sequence). V was shortened by 5 bases and J by 11 bases, with 21 bases between the two germline ends.

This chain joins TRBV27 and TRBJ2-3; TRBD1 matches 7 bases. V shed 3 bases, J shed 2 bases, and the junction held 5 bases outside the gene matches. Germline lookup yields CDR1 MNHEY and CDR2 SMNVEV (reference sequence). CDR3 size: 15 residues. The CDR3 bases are TGTGCCAGCAGTTTCTCGGGACAGATCACAGATACGCAGTATTTT. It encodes CASSFSGQITDTQYF.

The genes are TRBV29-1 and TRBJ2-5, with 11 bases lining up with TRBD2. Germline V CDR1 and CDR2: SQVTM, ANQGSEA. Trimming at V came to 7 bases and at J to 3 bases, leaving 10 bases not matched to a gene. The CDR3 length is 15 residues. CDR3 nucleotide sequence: TGCAGCGCCCTGACACTAGCGGGAGCGGAAGAGACCCAGTACTTC. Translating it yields CSALTLAGAEETQYF.